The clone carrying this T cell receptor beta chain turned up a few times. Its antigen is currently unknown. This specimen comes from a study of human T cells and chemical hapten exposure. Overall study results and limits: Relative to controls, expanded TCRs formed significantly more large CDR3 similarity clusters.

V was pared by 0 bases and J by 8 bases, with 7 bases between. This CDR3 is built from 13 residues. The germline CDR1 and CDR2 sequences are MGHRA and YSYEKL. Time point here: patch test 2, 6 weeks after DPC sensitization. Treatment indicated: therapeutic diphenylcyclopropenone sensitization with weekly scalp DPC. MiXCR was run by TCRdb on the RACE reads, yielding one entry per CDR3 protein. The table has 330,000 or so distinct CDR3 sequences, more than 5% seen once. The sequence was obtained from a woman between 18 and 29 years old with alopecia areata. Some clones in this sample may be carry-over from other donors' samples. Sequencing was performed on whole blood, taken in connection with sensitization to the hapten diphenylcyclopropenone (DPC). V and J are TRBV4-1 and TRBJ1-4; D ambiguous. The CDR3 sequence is CASSQDSREKLFF. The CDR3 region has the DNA TGCGCCAGCAGCCAAGATAGCCGAGAAAAACTGTTTTTT.